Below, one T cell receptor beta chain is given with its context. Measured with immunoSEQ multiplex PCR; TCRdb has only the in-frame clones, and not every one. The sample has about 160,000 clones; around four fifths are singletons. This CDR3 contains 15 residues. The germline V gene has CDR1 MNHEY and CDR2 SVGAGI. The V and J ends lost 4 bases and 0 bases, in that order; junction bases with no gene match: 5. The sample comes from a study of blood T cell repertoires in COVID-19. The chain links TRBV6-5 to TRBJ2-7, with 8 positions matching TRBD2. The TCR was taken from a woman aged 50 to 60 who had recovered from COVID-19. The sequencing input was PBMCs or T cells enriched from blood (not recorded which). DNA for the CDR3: TGTGCCAGCAGTTCAGAAACTAGCGGCTCCTACGAGCAGTACTTC. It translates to CASSSETSGSYEQYF.